Below, 30 T cell receptor beta chains from the same sample are listed, as sequenced in a study of regulatory T cells in long-lasting Graves disease. HTBI primers from iRepertoire and Arm-PCR of CDR3 regions yielded the TCR beta libraries. TCRdb passed the multiplex PCR reads through MiXCR, listing each CDR3 protein once. This table has some 410,000 distinct CDR3 sequences, roughly 15% appearing once. Indicated time point: newly diagnosed GD, antithyroid drugs for less than 3 months. RNA isolated from PBMCs was used to make the TCR library. The sample was also linked to a second study, of T cells in Graves' hyperthyroidism and ophthalmopathy.

Material: peripheral blood mononuclear cells (PBMCs), obtained at new diagnosis, from a patient treated with antithyroid drugs. The receptor set was obtained from a woman in her 30s with Graves disease.

This clonotype was counted a few times. The rearrangement joins TRBV9 to TRBJ2-6; 9 bases match TRBD2. The CDR3 is 17 amino acids. Looked up from germline, CDR1 is SGDLS and CDR2 is YYNGEE. J gave up 4 bases and V 2 bases, and 7 bases lay outside the gene matches. CDR3 sequence: CASSVTSGSSGANVLTF. For the CDR3, the DNA is TGTGCCAGCAGCGTCACTAGCGGGTCTTCCGGGGCCAACGTCCTGACTTTC.

The chain combines TRBV18 with TRBJ2-1, with 7 nucleotides matching TRBD1. The CDR3 runs to 19 residues. From germline, CDR1 is KGHSH and CDR2 LQKENI. J was trimmed by 7 bases and V by 1 base; bases with no gene match: 19. In DNA, the CDR3 is TGTGCCAGCTCACCACTGTCGGGGACAGCAGGGGAATGGCTTAATGAGCAGTTCTTC. Protein sequence: CASSPLSGTAGEWLNEQFF.

As concerns this clonotype: This sequence may be a read error, since a much larger clone differs from it by one base. The V call is TRBV5-1, the J call TRBJ2-7, with 12 bases fitting TRBD2. The ends lost 4 bases at V and 5 bases at J; junction bases unmatched: 7. CDR1 and CDR2 (germline): SGHRS, YFSETQ. This CDR3 contains 15 residues. The CDR3, as DNA: TGCGCCAGCAGCGTGCCTAGCGGGAGGGGAGACGAGCAGTACTTC. As protein: CASSVPSGRGDEQYF.

This clonotype was observed a few times. The chain has TRBV4-1 and TRBJ2-1; D ambiguous. Deletions cut 0 bases from V and 8 bases from J, with 14 bases between. CDR1 and CDR2 (germline): MGHRA, YSYEKL. The length of the CDR3 is 15 residues. This CDR3 is CASSQEPRRADEQFF. DNA for the CDR3: TGCGCCAGCAGCCAAGAGCCTCGAAGGGCGGATGAGCAGTTCTTC.

This clonotype showed up just a few times. This sequence may be a read error, since a much larger clone differs from it by one base. The chain links TRBV27 to TRBJ1-2; D ambiguous. In germline, CDR1 is MNHEY, CDR2 SMNVEV (reference sequence). The CDR3 covers 13 residues. The chain's CDR3 is CTSSPAGNYGYTF. CDR3 nucleotide sequence: TGTACCAGCAGTCCCGCGGGTAACTATGGCTACACCTTC.

The rearrangement uses TRBV19 and TRBJ1-1; perhaps TRBD1 as D (5 bases). This CDR3 spans 14 amino acids. Deletions cut 9 bases from V and 4 bases from J, with 18 bases between. Germline CDR1 reads LNHDA; CDR2 reads SQIVND (reference sequence). The DNA for the CDR3 is TGTGCCAGCATTAGCCGGGGGGGAGGCACTGAAGCTTTCTTT. Its protein is CASISRGGGTEAFF.

This clonotype was observed many times. The V and J genes are TRBV7-2 and TRBJ2-6, with D possibly TRBD1 on 5 matching bases. The germline V gene encodes CDR1 SGHTA and CDR2 FQGNSA. V lost 5 bases, J lost 1 base, and 9 bases lay in between. The CDR3 contains 15 residues. The CDR3 protein is CASSRRTSGANVLTF. CDR3 nucleotide sequence: TGTGCCAGCAGCCGCAGGACATCTGGGGCCAACGTCCTGACTTTC.

In the case of this clonotype: This likely reflects a read error, since a far larger clone is one base away. J is TRBJ2-7 and V is TRBV3-1; TRBD1 matches at 8 bases. V was pared by 4 bases and J by 9 bases, with 8 bases of the junction left unmatched. CDR1 is LGHDT, CDR2 YNNKEL, per germline (reference sequence). This CDR3 contains 13 residues. CDR3 loop: CASSPGTGPAQYF. CDR3 coding DNA: TGTGCCAGCAGCCCTGGGACAGGCCCCGCGCAGTACTTC.

This clonotype has a count of ten or more. The gene calls are TRBV6-1 and TRBJ1-4, with TRBD1 matching 9 bases. CDR3 length equals 13 residues. With 6 bases clipped from V and 7 bases from J, the junction kept 3 bases outside the gene matches. Looked up from germline, CDR1 is MNHNS and CDR2 is SASEGT. CDR3 bases: TGTGCCAGCAGGGGACAGGGCAGTGAAAAACTGTTTTTT. This sequence encodes CASRGQGSEKLFF.

This clonotype was seen ten or more times. V usage is TRBV28 and J usage is TRBJ2-5; perhaps TRBD2 as D (5 bases). V lost 1 base and J lost 5, with 17 bases in between. This CDR3 region has 16 residues. CDR1 is MDHEN and CDR2 is SYDVKM in the germline V gene. The CDR3 loop is CASSLSTEVGLETQYF. CDR3 in DNA: TGTGCCAGCAGTTTATCTACGGAGGTCGGTTTGGAGACCCAGTACTTC.

A remark on this clonotype: One end of the junction does not line up with germline, which may come from a read error. The V call is TRBV9, the J call TRBJ2-1, with TRBD2 identical over 13 bases. The CDR3 extends over 19 amino acids. Germline values: CDR1 SGDLS, CDR2 YYNGEE. CDR3 protein: CASSVEGLAGASSYNEQLF. The CDR3 DNA reads as TGTGCCAGCAGCGTAGAAGGACTAGCGGGAGCTAGCTCCTACAATGAGCAGCTCTTC.

This clonotype was counted many times. This rearrangement joins TRBV20-1 to TRBJ2-7; 9 bases are shared with TRBD1. The CDR3 runs to 13 residues. Trimming removed 6 bases from V and 5 bases from J; junction bases left unmatched: 8. In germline, CDR1 is DFQATT, CDR2 SNEGSKA (reference sequence). This CDR3 is CSAWDRDIDEQYF. The CDR3 DNA follows: TGCAGTGCCTGGGACAGGGATATTGACGAGCAGTACTTC.

This clonotype has ten or more counts. CDR3 nucleotides: TGTGCCAGCAGAGGACAGCCCGGTCAGCCCCAGCATTTT. Translating gives CASRGQPGQPQHF. V gene TRBV2 combines with J gene TRBJ1-5; D might be TRBD1 (6 bases). The germline V and J ends were trimmed by 6 bases and 6 bases, with 12 bases remaining between them. There are 13 residues in the CDR3. Germline V gives CDR1 SNHLY, CDR2 FYNNEI. Together with reference TRBV2 and TRBJ1-5, the CDR3 gives the full variable domain: EPEVTQTPSHQVTQMGQEVILRCVPISNHLYFYWYRQILGQKVEFLVSFYNNEISEKSEIFDDQFSVERPDGSNFTLKIRSTKLEDSAMYFCASRGQPGQPQHFGDGTRLSIL.

This clonotype was seen many times. V usage is TRBV12-3 or TRBV12-4 and J usage is TRBJ2-7; 7 positions agree with TRBD1. CDR3 length: 20 amino acids. V gave up 3 bases and J gave up 3 bases; unmatched junction bases: 23. The CDR3 loop is CASSLYPRVGLGQKHYEQYF. The DNA for the CDR3 is TGTGCCAGCAGTTTGTATCCCCGGGTTGGTCTGGGACAGAAACACTACGAGCAGTACTTC.

The DNA of the CDR3 is TGTGCCTCAGGAGGGCTTGACACTGAAGCTTTCTTT. Its protein is CASGGLDTEAFF. V is TRBV10-3 and J is TRBJ1-1; D gene ambiguous. Germline CDR1 ENHRY, CDR2 SYGVKD. The V gene lost 11 bases and the J gene lost 3 bases, with 13 bases spanning the gap. This CDR3 has 12 residues.

With respect to this clonotype: The CDR3 carries no conserved terminal phenylalanine or tryptophan, so it likely arises from a read error. CDR3 protein: CASSLLGQYEQYL. The CDR3 DNA sequence: TGTGCCAGCAGTTTACTCGGACAGTACGAGCAGTACCTC. V is TRBV28 and J is TRBJ2-7, with D possibly matching TRBD1 (6 bases). Per the germline V gene, CDR1 is MDHEN and CDR2 is SYDVKM. Trimming cost V 2 bases and J 4 bases, with 9 bases left between them. The CDR3 covers 13 residues.

As for this clonotype: A much larger clone differs by one base, so this may be a read error. The chain has TRBV28 and TRBJ2-1; D gene unclear. The CDR3 is made up of 14 amino acids. Germline assignment: CDR1 MDHEN and CDR2 SYDVKM. Here the CDR3 DNA reads TGTGCCAGCTCCAGACTCAGCTCCTGCAATGAGCAGTTCTTC. Translated, it gives CASSRLSSCNEQFF.

This clonotype was picked up many times. The chain uses TRBV2 and TRBJ2-5; TRBD1 aligns across 10 bases. After removal of 6 bases from V and 3 bases from J, the junction contained 4 bases not matched to a gene. This CDR3 spans 14 amino acids. Germline CDR1 SNHLY, CDR2 FYNNEI. CDR3 sequence: CASRVGTGEETQYF. DNA of the CDR3: TGTGCCAGCAGGGTCGGGACAGGGGAAGAGACCCAGTACTTC. Using reference TRBV2 and TRBJ2-5 for the parts outside the CDR3, the full variable domain is EPEVTQTPSHQVTQMGQEVILRCVPISNHLYFYWYRQILGQKVEFLVSFYNNEISEKSEIFDDQFSVERPDGSNFTLKIRSTKLEDSAMYFCASRVGTGEETQYFGPGTRLLVL.

This clonotype was picked up a small number of times. This chain connects TRBV20-1 to TRBJ2-7; D is unclear. There are 14 residues in the CDR3. Germline V gene lookup returns CDR1 DFQATT and CDR2 SNEGSKA (reference sequence). The V gene lost 1 base and the J gene lost 8 bases, with 18 bases spanning the gap. The CDR3 sequence is CSARVGSPTLQQYF. CDR3 bases: TGCAGTGCTAGAGTAGGGTCTCCGACCCTTCAGCAGTACTTC.

In regard to this clonotype: At one end, the junction sequence differs from germline, possibly due to a read error. The chain has TRBV7-2 and TRBJ1-2, with D tentatively TRBD1 (5 bases). Per the germline V gene, CDR1 is SGHTA and CDR2 is FQGNSA. The CDR3 consists of 15 residues. The DNA for the CDR3 is TGTGCCAGCAGAGTCTCATTATGGGGCAACTATGGCTGCACCTTC. Its translation: CASRVSLWGNYGCTF.

This clonotype was recorded many times. The rearrangement uses TRBV11-2 and TRBJ2-1; TRBD2 agrees at 9 bases. Germline V gene lookup returns CDR1 SGHAT and CDR2 FQNNGV. The CDR3 spans 15 residues. The junction had 12 bases not matched to a gene; V was cut back by 7 bases and J by 8 bases. This CDR3 is CASKLLAGNHDEQFF. The CDR3 DNA is TGTGCCAGCAAACTTCTAGCGGGAAATCACGATGAGCAGTTCTTC.

This clonotype has a count of ten or more. The rearrangement uses TRBV20-1 and TRBJ2-3; D is perhaps TRBD1 (6 bases). In germline, CDR1 is DFQATT, CDR2 SNEGSKA (reference sequence). The CDR3 length is 14 residues. V lost 2 bases to trimming and J lost 6 bases, with 15 bases between them. CDR3 sequence (DNA): TGCAGTGCTAGAAGGCGACAGGCTATCGATACGCAGTATTTT. Its translation: CSARRRQAIDTQYF.

This clonotype was seen a handful of times. This clone may be a read error of a much larger clone one base away. This rearrangement joins TRBV30 to TRBJ1-2; TRBD1 is a possible D gene (5 bases). Trimming removed 5 bases at V and 10 bases at J, with 26 bases between. This CDR3 spans 15 amino acids. Germline CDR1 GTSNPN, CDR2 SVGIG (reference sequence). This CDR3 reads CAWDSLTGDTLHYTF. The CDR3 coding sequence is TGTGCCTGGGACTCTTTAACAGGTGATACCCTTCACTACACCTTC.

A few counts support this clonotype. This chain connects TRBV20-1 to TRBJ2-2, with unresolved D. The CDR3 runs 12 residues. The germline V and J ends were trimmed by 6 bases and 6 bases, with 11 bases remaining between them. From germline, CDR1 is DFQATT and CDR2 SNEGSKA (reference sequence). CDR3 loop: CSAGSSPGELFF. The CDR3 DNA sequence: TGCAGTGCAGGAAGTAGCCCCGGGGAGCTGTTTTTT.

This clonotype was counted many times. The chain links TRBV11-2 to TRBJ2-7, with D hard to call. V was trimmed by 4 bases and J by 0 bases, leaving 4 bases between them. The length of the CDR3 is 12 residues. Germline V gene sequence: CDR1 SGHAT, CDR2 FQNNGV. Here the CDR3 DNA reads TGTGCCAGCAGCTCCCTCTCCTACGAGCAGTACTTC. The encoded protein is CASSSLSYEQYF.

This clonotype appeared many times. V and J are TRBV28 and TRBJ2-3; perhaps TRBD2 as D (6 bases). There are 16 residues in the CDR3. The germline gives CDR1 MDHEN, CDR2 SYDVKM. V shed 5 bases and J shed 2 bases, with 17 bases lying between them. The CDR3 loop reads CASSKSGDDITDTQYF. The CDR3 DNA reads TGTGCCAGCAGTAAGTCGGGGGATGACATCACAGATACGCAGTATTTT.

This clonotype was observed many times. The chain couples TRBV5-1 to TRBJ2-7, with 9 bases that match TRBD2. V lost 0 bases and J lost 2; bases outside the gene matches: 3. Germline V lookup: CDR1 SGHRS, CDR2 YFSETQ. The CDR3 covers 15 residues. CDR3 sequence (DNA): TGCGCCAGCAGCTTGGAGCCTAGCGGGACCTACGAGCAGTACTTC. It yields the protein CASSLEPSGTYEQYF. Complete variable domain (other parts from reference TRBV5-1 and TRBJ2-7): KAGVTQTPRYLIKTRGQQVTLSCSPISGHRSVSWYQQTPGQGLQFLFEYFSETQRNKGNFPGRFSGRQFSNSRSEMNVSTLELGDSALYLCASSLEPSGTYEQYFGPGTRLTVT.

Many counts were recorded for this clonotype. The chain joins TRBV11-3 to TRBJ2-3, with 7 bases fitting TRBD1. Germline V gene data show CDR1 as SGHNT and CDR2 as YENEEA. The J segment lost 0 bases and the V segment lost 4 bases, leaving 7 bases of the junction unmatched. The CDR3 is made up of 16 amino acids. In DNA form, the CDR3 reads TGTGCCAGCAGCTACAGGGGCGGTCCTAGCACAGATACGCAGTATTTT. As protein: CASSYRGGPSTDTQYF.

This clonotype has ten or more counts. The chain carries TRBV28 and TRBJ2-1, with 9 bases identical to TRBD1. Trimming cost V 4 bases and J 9 bases; bases outside gene matches: 7. Germline V gene data show CDR1 as MDHEN and CDR2 as SYDVKM. This CDR3 comprises 14 residues. The CDR3 sequence is CASSYRTGGSEQFF. CDR3 nucleotides: TGTGCCAGCAGTTACAGAACAGGGGGCTCTGAGCAGTTCTTC.

This clonotype was counted ten times or more. V usage is TRBV18 and J usage is TRBJ2-7; D is undetermined. CDR1 is KGHSH and CDR2 is LQKENI in the germline V gene. This CDR3 spans 10 amino acids. V was cut by 5 bases and J by 6 bases, with 5 bases left in between. CDR3 protein: CASSNLEQYF. CDR3 coding DNA: TGTGCCAGCTCAAATCTCGAGCAGTACTTC.